A selection of T cell receptor beta chains follows, all from one sample in a study of human T cells and chemical hapten exposure. Each CDR3 protein is one row after TCRdb ran MiXCR on the RACE reads. The sample lists under 300,000 distinct CDR3 sequences; 7.5% to 9% were seen once. Sample: whole blood, taken in connection with sensitization to the hapten diphenylcyclopropenone (DPC). The receptors come from a man younger than 35 with alopecia areata. Some clones in this sample may be carry-over from other donors' samples. Each CDR3 is given with its conserved first and last residue. The D gene is left open where the match is weak. For some rows the clone size is stated as once, few or many, or as a class when expanded; others skip it.

V gene	J gene	CDR3 length	D gene	clone size	CDR3 protein	CDR3 DNA
TRBV6-5	TRBJ1-2	16	TRBD1	.	CASSKTGTGEDYGYTF	TGTGCCAGCAGCAAAACAGGAACAGGGGAAGACTATGGCTACACCTTC
TRBV7-2	TRBJ2-1	16	.	.	CASTFSVGPNYNEQFF	TGTGCCAGCACCTTTAGTGTGGGCCCTAACTACAATGAGCAGTTCTTC
TRBV18	TRBJ2-1	15	TRBD2	few	CASSPSGGGNNEQFF	TGTGCCAGCTCACCTAGCGGGGGGGGCAACAATGAGCAGTTCTTC
TRBV7-2	TRBJ2-3	16	TRBD1	few	CASSFQTGVRTDTQYF	TGTGCCAGCAGCTTCCAGACAGGGGTGAGAACAGATACGCAGTATTTT
TRBV12-3/TRBV12-4	TRBJ2-3	19	TRBD2	few	CASSFGSGERYQVPDTQYF	TGTGCCAGCAGTTTTGGAAGCGGGGAGAGGTATCAGGTACCAGATACGCAGTATTTT
TRBV5-1	TRBJ1-1	12	.	.	CASSLGSNEAFF	TGCGCCAGCAGCTTGGGATCTAATGAAGCTTTCTTT
TRBV6-2/TRBV6-3	TRBJ2-7	16	.	many	CASSPFRESFAYEQYF	TGTGCCAGCAGCCCCTTCAGGGAATCTTTCGCCTACGAGCAGTACTTC
TRBV7-2	TRBJ1-1	13	.	few	CASSLGLGTEAFF	TGTGCCAGCAGCTTAGGACTAGGGACTGAAGCTTTCTTT
TRBV7-9	TRBJ2-1	12	.	many	CASSLGTDEQFF	TGTGCCAGCAGCTTAGGGACGGATGAGCAGTTCTTC
TRBV4-1	TRBJ2-7	15	TRBD2	few	CASSLRVAGPREQYF	TGCGCCAGCAGCCTTAGAGTAGCGGGGCCCCGGGAGCAGTACTTC
TRBV12-3/TRBV12-4	TRBJ1-5	13	.	many	CASSSSALWSQHF	TGTGCCAGCAGTTCCTCGGCACTCTGGTCCCAGCATTTT
TRBV5-5	TRBJ1-3	13	.	.	CASSLTGADTIYF	TGTGCCAGCAGCTTGACGGGGGCGGACACCATATATTTT
TRBV7-3	TRBJ2-2	16	.	few	CASSLAPSQGTGELFF	TGTGCCAGCAGCTTGGCCCCGTCCCAAGGCACCGGGGAGCTGTTTTTT
TRBV6-2/TRBV6-3	TRBJ1-1	13	.	.	CASRQSLNTEAFF	TGTGCCAGCAGACAGAGTTTGAACACTGAAGCTTTCTTT
TRBV4-3	TRBJ2-3	15	.	few	CASSQLAASTDTQYF	TGCGCCAGCAGCCAATTAGCGGCTAGCACAGATACGCAGTATTTT
TRBV7-6	TRBJ1-6	14	.	many	CASSLQGPNSPLHF	TGTGCCAGCAGCTTACAGGGCCCTAATTCACCCCTCCACTTT
TRBV19	TRBJ1-2	11	.	many	CASSRGLGYTF	TGTGCCAGTAGTCGGGGACTTGGCTACACCTTC
TRBV7-2	TRBJ1-5	14	.	.	CASSQRDANQPQHF	TGTGCCAGCAGCCAAAGGGACGCCAATCAGCCCCAGCATTTT
TRBV9	TRBJ2-3	13	.	.	CASGETPTDTQYF	TGTGCCAGCGGAGAGACCCCCACAGATACGCAGTATTTT
TRBV10-1	TRBJ2-7	14	.	.	CASSETGLGYEQYF	TGCGCCAGCAGTGAGACGGGACTCGGGTACGAGCAGTACTTC
TRBV4-3	TRBJ2-1	15	.	.	CASSQAGGPYNEQFF	TGCGCCAGCAGCCAGGCAGGGGGGCCCTACAATGAGCAGTTCTTC
TRBV2	TRBJ1-4	15	.	.	CASSVQGGVNEKLFF	TGTGCCAGCAGTGTACAGGGAGGAGTTAATGAAAAACTGTTTTTT
TRBV24-1	TRBJ2-5	16	.	few	CATSDLARGNQETQYF	TGTGCCACCAGTGATCTCGCGAGGGGCAACCAAGAGACCCAGTACTTC
TRBV28	TRBJ1-5	13	.	.	CASSFQGYQPQHF	TGTGCCAGCAGTTTCCAGGGGTATCAGCCCCAGCATTTT
TRBV19	TRBJ2-1	19	TRBD2	.	CASSRTSGGAFPRYNEQFF	TGTGCCAGTAGTAGGACTAGCGGGGGGGCTTTTCCCCGGTACAATGAGCAGTTCTTC
TRBV4-2	TRBJ1-3	14	TRBD1	.	CASSFDRAKNTIYF	TGTGCCAGCAGCTTCGACAGGGCCAAAAACACCATATATTTT
TRBV5-1	TRBJ1-1	16	.	many	CASSLEGADMNTEAFF	TGCGCCAGCAGCTTGGAAGGGGCCGACATGAACACTGAAGCTTTCTTT
TRBV12-3/TRBV12-4	TRBJ2-3	15	.	few	CASSFREVGTDTQYF	TGTGCCAGCAGTTTTAGGGAGGTCGGCACAGATACGCAGTATTTT
TRBV7-9	TRBJ2-7	15	TRBD1	.	CASSWRTGLFEEQYF	TGTGCCAGCAGCTGGAGGACAGGTCTCTTCGAGGAGCAGTACTTC
TRBV29-1	TRBJ1-3	14	.	few	CSVDGSGSGNTIYF	TGCAGCGTTGATGGCAGCGGCTCTGGAAACACCATATATTTT
TRBV27	TRBJ1-1	10	.	.	CASGPGEAFF	TGTGCCAGCGGGCCCGGTGAAGCTTTCTTT
TRBV6-6	TRBJ1-1	15	.	.	CASSYSVVLNTEAFF	TGTGCCAGCAGTTACTCTGTGGTTTTGAACACTGAAGCTTTCTTT
TRBV20-1	TRBJ2-3	16	TRBD2	many	CSARDEIAGGTDTQYF	TGCAGTGCTAGAGATGAGATAGCGGGGGGCACAGATACGCAGTATTTT
TRBV10-3	TRBJ2-3	17	.	.	CAISESGIPTSTDTQYF	TGTGCCATCAGTGAGTCCGGTATCCCGACTAGCACAGATACGCAGTATTTT
TRBV12-3/TRBV12-4	TRBJ1-1	14	TRBD1	.	CASSPWDRETTAFF	TGTGCCAGCAGTCCCTGGGACAGGGAGACGACGGCTTTCTTT
TRBV20-1	TRBJ2-4	13	.	.	CSAWTGGENIQYF	TGCAGTGCTTGGACAGGAGGGGAGAACATTCAGTACTTC
TRBV10-1	TRBJ2-7	15	.	.	CASSEGRNLFYEQYF	TGCGCCAGCAGTGAGGGCAGAAATCTTTTCTACGAGCAGTACTTC
TRBV7-9	TRBJ2-2	15	TRBD1	many	CASNTGTANTGELFF	TGTGCCAGCAATACCGGGACAGCTAACACCGGGGAGCTGTTTTTT
TRBV20-1	TRBJ1-2	14	.	.	CSARGQAPNYGYTF	TGCAGTGCTAGAGGGCAGGCTCCTAACTATGGCTACACCTTC
TRBV4-1	TRBJ2-7	16	TRBD1	.	CACSPLPGQGRYEQYF	TGCGCCTGTTCCCCTCTTCCGGGACAGGGACGCTACGAGCAGTACTTC